A single sample is the source of the 21 T cell receptor beta chains below, sequenced in a study of response to subunit inactivated influenza vaccine. TCRdb processed the RT-PCR reads anew with MiXCR; each CDR3 protein has one entry. The profile covers hundreds of thousands of distinct CDR3 sequences, with approximately 12% appearing a single time and about a tenth taken by the ten largest. Specimen: PBMCs from blood, collected on the day of vaccination. Source of these receptors: a man aged 50 or older who received an inactivated influenza vaccine.

The rearrangement joins TRBV15 to TRBJ2-1, with D maybe TRBD2 (5 bases). V shed 1 base and J shed 5 bases, with 12 bases lying between them. CDR1 and CDR2 (germline): LNHNV, YYDKDF (reference sequence). The CDR3 loop spans 15 amino acids. The CDR3 is CATSRAGRANNEQFF. The CDR3 nucleotides are TGTGCCACCAGCAGAGCGGGGAGAGCGAACAATGAGCAGTTCTTC. Variable domain in full (rest from reference TRBV15 and TRBJ2-1): DAMVIQNPRYQVTQFGKPVTLSCSQTLNHNVMYWYQQKSSQAPKLLFHYYDKDFNNEADTPDNFQSRRPNTSFCFLDIRSPGLGDTAMYLCATSRAGRANNEQFFGPGTRLTVL.

The V call is TRBV20-1, the J call TRBJ1-6, with 8 bases aligning to TRBD1. The germline V gene has CDR1 DFQATT and CDR2 SNEGSKA (reference sequence). The CDR3 runs 16 residues. V trimming: 4 bases; J trimming: 5 bases; junction bases outside the gene matches: 10. The CDR3, as DNA: TGCAGTGCTACCAGCAATCGACAGGGGAATAATTCACCCCTCCACTTT. Residues: CSATSNRQGNNSPLHF.

This clonotype was seen a few times. The chain is built from TRBV7-2 and TRBJ2-3; the match to TRBD2 covers 13 bases. This CDR3 is 16 amino acids long. The ends lost 5 bases at V and 5 bases at J; junction bases unmatched: 7. CDR1 and CDR2 from the germline V gene are SGHTA and FQGNSA. The CDR3 protein is CASSPTSGGARDTQYF. Written as DNA, the CDR3 is TGTGCCAGCAGCCCTACTAGCGGGGGGGCCAGAGATACGCAGTATTTT. Looking up the rest from reference TRBV7-2 and TRBJ2-3 gives the full variable domain: GAGVSQSPSNKVTEKGKDVELRCDPISGHTALYWYRQSLGQGLEFLIYFQGNSAPDKSGLPSDRFSAERTGGSVSTLTIQRTQQEDSAVYLCASSPTSGGARDTQYFGPGTRLTVL.

This clonotype was recorded many times. CDR3 in amino acids: CASSVGGGRANEGEQYF. The CDR3 nucleotides are TGTGCCAGCAGCGTAGGCGGCGGGAGGGCAAATGAGGGCGAGCAGTACTTC. The J gene is TRBJ2-7, the V gene TRBV9; TRBD2 aligns across 9 bases. Losses at the gene ends were 0 bases for V and 6 bases for J; bases not matched to a gene: 13. From germline, CDR1 is SGDLS and CDR2 YYNGEE. This CDR3 has 17 residues.

In this sample, this clonotype turned up many times. The chain links TRBV10-3 to TRBJ2-1; 15 nucleotides line up with TRBD2. The germline V gene encodes CDR1 ENHRY and CDR2 SYGVKD. The junction had 1 base not matched to a gene; V was cut back by 6 bases and J by 7 bases. The CDR3 totals 14 residues. CDR3 DNA: TGTGCCATCAGCGGGACTAGCGGGAGGAATGAGCAGTTCTTC. Encoded protein: CAISGTSGRNEQFF.

CDR3 amino acids: CASSPKPDEPQHF. As DNA, the CDR3 is TGTGCCAGCTCACCGAAGCCGGACGAGCCCCAGCATTTT. The J gene is TRBJ1-5, the V gene TRBV18; unclear D gene. V dropped 3 bases and J dropped 8 bases, with 11 bases sitting between them. CDR3 length equals 13 residues. Germline-derived CDR1 and CDR2 are KGHSH and LQKENI.

This clonotype was detected a few times. The chain links TRBV2 to TRBJ2-5, with 9 bases that match TRBD1. This CDR3 is 16 amino acids long. Germline CDR1 is SNHLY and CDR2 is FYNNEI. With 4 bases clipped from V and 3 bases from J, the junction kept 9 bases outside the gene matches. Written as DNA, the CDR3 is TGTGCCAGCAGTGGCGGACAGGGGACTCGAGAAGAGACCCAGTACTTC. The encoded protein is CASSGGQGTREETQYF. The whole variable domain, remainder taken from reference TRBV2 and TRBJ2-5, is EPEVTQTPSHQVTQMGQEVILRCVPISNHLYFYWYRQILGQKVEFLVSFYNNEISEKSEIFDDQFSVERPDGSNFTLKIRSTKLEDSAMYFCASSGGQGTREETQYFGPGTRLLVL.

At least ten counts were recorded for this clonotype. The chain has TRBV12-3 or TRBV12-4 and TRBJ2-7; 7 nucleotides line up with TRBD2. The CDR3 has 15 residues. V gave up 6 bases and J gave up 4 bases; unmatched junction bases: 12. In nucleotides, the CDR3 is TGTGCCAGCAGCTACCCTTGGGGGGGGATTTACGAGCAGTACTTC. Protein product: CASSYPWGGIYEQYF.

This clonotype turned up a few times. This sequence joins TRBV20-1 and TRBJ1-5, with a tentative D call TRBD1 (5 bases). Germline V gene lookup returns CDR1 DFQATT and CDR2 SNEGSKA (reference sequence). This CDR3 contains 13 residues. With 3 bases removed from V and 7 bases from J, the gap between germline ends came to 13 bases. The CDR3 loop reads CSASPGATQPQHF. The CDR3 DNA is TGCAGTGCTAGTCCCGGGGCTACGCAGCCCCAGCATTTT.

This clonotype was seen more than once but under ten times. The chain is built from TRBV7-2 and TRBJ2-4; D gene uncertain. Germline V CDR1 and CDR2: SGHTA, FQGNSA. Trimming removed 1 base from V and 3 bases from J, with 13 bases in between. CDR3 length equals 16 residues. The CDR3 DNA reads as TGTGCCAGCAGCTTAGGACTCAGCCAAAGCAAAAACATTCAGTACTTC. It translates to CASSLGLSQSKNIQYF.

This clonotype has more than one count but fewer than ten. CDR3 amino acids: CASSSQEYNSPLHF. The CDR3 DNA sequence: TGTGCCAGCAGCTCCCAGGAGTATAATTCACCCCTCCACTTT. The chain couples TRBV7-8 to TRBJ1-6, with D hard to call. In germline, CDR1 is SGHVS, CDR2 FQNEAQ. The CDR3 runs 14 residues. The V gene lost 4 bases and the J gene lost 4 bases, with 8 bases spanning the gap.

The chain uses TRBV7-9 and TRBJ2-3, with 8 bases aligning to TRBD1. From germline, CDR1 is SEHNR and CDR2 FQNEAQ (reference sequence). V lost 5 bases, J lost 3 bases, and 13 bases stayed unmatched. The CDR3 length is 17 residues. As DNA, the CDR3 is TGTGCCAGCAGCGCCAGATTTCAGGGGGCCGGGACAGATACGCAGTATTTT. Its translation is CASSARFQGAGTDTQYF. The full variable domain, completed using reference TRBV7-9 and TRBJ2-3, is DTGVSQNPRHKITKRGQNVTFRCDPISEHNRLYWYRQTLGQGPEFLTYFQNEAQLEKSRLLSDRFSAERPKGSFSTLEIQRTEQGDSAMYLCASSARFQGAGTDTQYFGPGTRLTVL.

The V and J genes are TRBV14 and TRBJ1-3; D ambiguous. Germline CDR1 SGHDN, CDR2 FVKESK. V gave up 0 bases and J gave up 7 bases, with 10 bases separating them. This CDR3 comprises 14 residues. The CDR3 reads CASSQDGFSNTIYF. The DNA for the CDR3 is TGTGCCAGCAGCCAAGACGGCTTTTCGAACACCATATATTTT.

V usage is TRBV7-9 and J usage is TRBJ2-4; TRBD1 might be the D (6 bases). The CDR3 consists of 16 residues. The V end was cut by 1 base, the J end by 2 bases, with 12 bases between. Looked up from germline, CDR1 is SEHNR and CDR2 is FQNEAQ (reference sequence). As DNA, the CDR3 is TGTGCCAGCAGCTTAGGACAGGCAAATTCCAAAAACATTCAGTACTTC. This gives the protein CASSLGQANSKNIQYF.

The chain links TRBV5-1 to TRBJ2-7, with D hard to call. V gave up 4 bases and J gave up 4 bases, with 12 bases separating them. The CDR3 spans 13 residues. CDR1 and CDR2 from the germline V gene are SGHRS and YFSETQ. The CDR3 region has the DNA TGCGCCAGCAGCCCTTTTTTGGCTTACGAGCAGTACTTC. Residues: CASSPFLAYEQYF.

CDR3 DNA: TGCGCCAGTAAAGCCCCAGACACAGATACGCAGTATTTT. Residues: CASKAPDTDTQYF. V gene TRBV5-1 combines with J gene TRBJ2-3, with unresolved D. The V gene lost 8 bases and the J gene lost 2 bases, with 12 bases spanning the gap. In germline, CDR1 is SGHRS, CDR2 YFSETQ. CDR3 length: 13 residues.

This clonotype was seen more than once but under ten times. The J gene is TRBJ1-2, the V gene TRBV4-2; D call uncertain. Germline V CDR1 and CDR2: LGHNA, YNFKEQ. The ends were cut back, 0 bases at V and 0 bases at J, with 5 bases in the middle. The CDR3 loop spans 14 amino acids. The CDR3 coding sequence is TGTGCCAGCAGCCAAGACGACACTAACTATGGCTACACCTTC. Its translation is CASSQDDTNYGYTF.

This clonotype came up a few times. The CDR3 DNA reads TGCAGCGTTGATCTAAACCTGGCAAGTGATACGCAGTATTTT. Protein product: CSVDLNLASDTQYF. The chain has TRBV29-1 and TRBJ2-3; D is ambiguous. Germline V gives CDR1 SQVTM, CDR2 ANQGSEA. CDR3 length: 14 amino acids. V shed 3 bases and J shed 6 bases, with 16 bases lying between them.

The chain couples TRBV5-1 to TRBJ2-3; D gene unclear. Deletions cut 0 bases from V and 0 bases from J, with 11 bases between. The CDR3 runs to 16 residues. Germline CDR1 reads SGHRS; CDR2 reads YFSETQ. The CDR3 coding sequence is TGCGCCAGCAGCTTGGTTGCAACACAAAGCACAGATACGCAGTATTTT. Translating it yields CASSLVATQSTDTQYF.

The CDR3 DNA reads as TGTGCCAGCTCACCAAGCAGGGAGTCGGCCGGGGAGCTGTTTTTT. It specifies CASSPSRESAGELFF. This chain connects TRBV18 to TRBJ2-2, with D possibly called TRBD1 or TRBD2 (5 bases each). V lost 2 bases, J lost 6 bases, and 13 bases lay in between. The CDR3 loop spans 15 amino acids. Germline-derived CDR1 and CDR2 are KGHSH and LQKENI.

The chain is built from TRBV20-1 and TRBJ2-3, with a weak D call TRBD2 (5 bases). Trimming took off 5 bases at V and 4 bases at J, with 10 bases between the two ends. The germline CDR1 and CDR2 sequences are DFQATT and SNEGSKA (reference sequence). The CDR3 contains 12 residues. CDR3 in amino acids: CSAGGPPDTQYF. The CDR3 nucleotides are TGCAGTGCTGGAGGCCCGCCAGATACGCAGTATTTT.